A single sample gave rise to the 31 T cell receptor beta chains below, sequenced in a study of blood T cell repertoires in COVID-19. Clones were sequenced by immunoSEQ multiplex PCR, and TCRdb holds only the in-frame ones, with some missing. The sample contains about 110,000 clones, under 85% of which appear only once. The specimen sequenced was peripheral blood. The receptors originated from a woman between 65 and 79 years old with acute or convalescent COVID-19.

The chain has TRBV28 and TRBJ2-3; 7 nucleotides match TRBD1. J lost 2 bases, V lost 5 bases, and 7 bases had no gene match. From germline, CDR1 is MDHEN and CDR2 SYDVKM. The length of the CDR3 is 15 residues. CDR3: CASSARDRPTDTQYF. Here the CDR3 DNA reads TGTGCCAGCAGTGCCCGGGACAGACCCACAGATACGCAGTATTTT.

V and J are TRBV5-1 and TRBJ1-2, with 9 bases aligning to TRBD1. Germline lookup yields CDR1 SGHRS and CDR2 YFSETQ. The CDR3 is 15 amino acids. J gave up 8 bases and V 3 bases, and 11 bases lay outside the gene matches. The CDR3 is CASSSPGQGRQGYTF. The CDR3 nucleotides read TGCGCCAGCAGCTCTCCGGGACAGGGTCGTCAGGGCTACACCTTC.

In DNA form, the CDR3 reads TGTGCCAGCAGCTCTGGAGGGAGCGGGAAGACCCAGTACTTC. Translating it yields CASSSGGSGKTQYF. V and J are TRBV7-3 and TRBJ2-5; 7 bases align to TRBD2. Germline trimming cut 4 bases from V and 6 bases from J; bases unmatched to any gene: 8. CDR3 length equals 14 residues. The germline V gene encodes CDR1 SGHTA and CDR2 FQGTGA.

The DNA for the CDR3 is TGCGCCAGCACACCGGACAGGCAGGGTTCACCCCTCCACTTT. Translated, it gives CASTPDRQGSPLHF. The V and J genes are TRBV10-2 and TRBJ1-6, with 7 positions matching TRBD1. CDR1 is WSHSY and CDR2 is SAAADI in the germline V gene. The CDR3 totals 14 residues. J was trimmed by 9 bases and V by 7 bases; bases with no gene match: 9.

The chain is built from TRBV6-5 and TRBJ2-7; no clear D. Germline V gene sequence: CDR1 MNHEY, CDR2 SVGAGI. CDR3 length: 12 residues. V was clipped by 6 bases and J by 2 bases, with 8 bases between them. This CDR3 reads CASSPTTYEQYF. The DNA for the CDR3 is TGTGCCAGCAGCCCGACAACCTACGAGCAGTACTTC.

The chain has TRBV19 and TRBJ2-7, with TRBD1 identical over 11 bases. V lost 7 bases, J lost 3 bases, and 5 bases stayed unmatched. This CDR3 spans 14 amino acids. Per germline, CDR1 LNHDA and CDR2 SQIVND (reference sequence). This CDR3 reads CASTLGTGGYEQYV. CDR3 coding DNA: TGTGCCAGTACCCTTGGGACAGGGGGCTACGAGCAGTACGTC.

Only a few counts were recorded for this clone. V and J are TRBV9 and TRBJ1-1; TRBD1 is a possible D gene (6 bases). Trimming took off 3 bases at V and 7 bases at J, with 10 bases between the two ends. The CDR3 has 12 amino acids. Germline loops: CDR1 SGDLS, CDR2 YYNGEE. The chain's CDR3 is CASSAQGNEAFF. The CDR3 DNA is TGTGCCAGCAGCGCACAGGGCAATGAAGCTTTCTTT.

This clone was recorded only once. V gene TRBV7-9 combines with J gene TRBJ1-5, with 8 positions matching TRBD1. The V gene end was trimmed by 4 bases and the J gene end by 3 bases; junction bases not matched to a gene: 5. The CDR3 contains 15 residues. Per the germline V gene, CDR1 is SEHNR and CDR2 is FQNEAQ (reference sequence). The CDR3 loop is CASSSGQAYNQPQHF. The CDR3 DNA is TGTGCCAGCAGCTCGGGACAGGCCTACAATCAGCCCCAGCATTTT.

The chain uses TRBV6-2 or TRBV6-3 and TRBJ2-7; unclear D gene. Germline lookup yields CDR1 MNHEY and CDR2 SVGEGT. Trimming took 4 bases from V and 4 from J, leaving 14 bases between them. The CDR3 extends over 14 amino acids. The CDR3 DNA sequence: TGTGCCAGCAGTTCAGAACTCGGGTCTTACGAGCAGTACTTC. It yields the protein CASSSELGSYEQYF.

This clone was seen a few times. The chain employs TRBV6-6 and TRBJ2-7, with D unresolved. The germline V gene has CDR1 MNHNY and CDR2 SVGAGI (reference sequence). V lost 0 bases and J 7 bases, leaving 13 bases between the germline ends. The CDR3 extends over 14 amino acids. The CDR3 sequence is CASSYSGLPKEQYV. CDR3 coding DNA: TGTGCCAGCAGTTACTCGGGCCTCCCTAAGGAGCAGTACGTC.

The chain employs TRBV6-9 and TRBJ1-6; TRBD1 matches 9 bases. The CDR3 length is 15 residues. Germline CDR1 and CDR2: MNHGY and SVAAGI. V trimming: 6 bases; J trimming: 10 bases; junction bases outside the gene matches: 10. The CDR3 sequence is CASRLQGQGFSPLHF. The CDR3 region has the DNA TGTGCCAGCAGGCTCCAGGGACAGGGCTTCTCACCCCTCCACTTT.

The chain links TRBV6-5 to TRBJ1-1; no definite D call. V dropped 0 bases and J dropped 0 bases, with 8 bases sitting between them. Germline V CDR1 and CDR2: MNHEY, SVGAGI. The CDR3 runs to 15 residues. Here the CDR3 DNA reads TGTGCCAGCAGTTACTCGACCCGGGTGAACACTGAAGCTTTCTTT. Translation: CASSYSTRVNTEAFF.

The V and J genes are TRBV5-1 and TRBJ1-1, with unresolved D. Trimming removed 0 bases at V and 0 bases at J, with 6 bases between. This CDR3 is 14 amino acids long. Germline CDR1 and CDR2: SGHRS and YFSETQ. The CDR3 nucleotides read TGCGCCAGCAGCTTGGGGCCTTTGAACACTGAAGCTTTCTTT. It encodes CASSLGPLNTEAFF.

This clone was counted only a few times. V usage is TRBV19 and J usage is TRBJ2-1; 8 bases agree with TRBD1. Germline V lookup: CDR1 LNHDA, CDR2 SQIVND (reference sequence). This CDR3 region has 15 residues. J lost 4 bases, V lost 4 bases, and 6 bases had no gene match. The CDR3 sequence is CASSTPGTGYNEQFF. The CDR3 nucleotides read TGTGCCAGTAGTACCCCCGGGACAGGATACAATGAGCAGTTCTTC.

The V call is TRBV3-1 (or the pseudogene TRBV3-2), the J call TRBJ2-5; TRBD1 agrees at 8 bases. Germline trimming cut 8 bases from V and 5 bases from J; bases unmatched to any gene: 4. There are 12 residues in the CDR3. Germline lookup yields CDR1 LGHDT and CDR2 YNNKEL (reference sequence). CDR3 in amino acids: CASRTGRETQYF. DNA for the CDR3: TGTGCCAGCCGGACAGGGCGGGAGACCCAGTACTTC.

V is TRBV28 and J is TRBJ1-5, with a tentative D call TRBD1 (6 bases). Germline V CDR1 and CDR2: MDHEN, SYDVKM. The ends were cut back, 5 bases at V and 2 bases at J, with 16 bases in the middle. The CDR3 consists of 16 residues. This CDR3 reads CASSRNRVSGNQPQHF. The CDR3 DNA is TGTGCCAGCAGTCGTAACAGGGTCTCGGGCAATCAGCCCCAGCATTTT. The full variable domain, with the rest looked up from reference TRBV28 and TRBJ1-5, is DVKVTQSSRYLVKRTGEKVFLECVQDMDHENMFWYRQDPGLGLRLIYFSYDVKMKEKGDIPEGYSVSREKKERFSLILESASTNQTSMYLCASSRNRVSGNQPQHFGDGTRLSIL.

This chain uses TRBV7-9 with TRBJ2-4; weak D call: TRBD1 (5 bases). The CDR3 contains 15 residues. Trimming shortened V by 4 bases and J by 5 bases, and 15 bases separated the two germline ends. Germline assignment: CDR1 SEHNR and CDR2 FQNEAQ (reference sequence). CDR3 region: CASSSYPARENIQYF. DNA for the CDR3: TGTGCCAGCAGCTCCTATCCCGCCAGGGAAAACATTCAGTACTTC.

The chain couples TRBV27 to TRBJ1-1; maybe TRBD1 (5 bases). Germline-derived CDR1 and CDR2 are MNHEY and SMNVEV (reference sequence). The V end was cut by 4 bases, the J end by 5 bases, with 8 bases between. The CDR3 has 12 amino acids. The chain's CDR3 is CASSSRGTEAFF. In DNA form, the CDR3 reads TGTGCCAGCAGTTCCCGGGGGACTGAAGCTTTCTTT.

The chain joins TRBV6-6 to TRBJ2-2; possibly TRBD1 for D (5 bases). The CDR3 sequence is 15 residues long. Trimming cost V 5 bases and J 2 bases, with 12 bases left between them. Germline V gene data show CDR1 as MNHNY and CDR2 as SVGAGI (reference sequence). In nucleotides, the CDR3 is TGTGCCAGCAGTCCGACAGTTATAAACACCGGGGAGCTGTTTTTT. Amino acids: CASSPTVINTGELFF.

CDR3 loop: CASSRDRGEQYV. The CDR3 DNA reads as TGTGCCAGCAGTCGGGACAGGGGAGAGCAGTACGTC. This rearrangement joins TRBV6-5 to TRBJ2-7, with 10 bases matching TRBD1. V dropped 5 bases and J dropped 7; count of bases not matched to a gene: 2. The CDR3 consists of 12 residues. Per the germline V gene, CDR1 is MNHEY and CDR2 is SVGAGI.

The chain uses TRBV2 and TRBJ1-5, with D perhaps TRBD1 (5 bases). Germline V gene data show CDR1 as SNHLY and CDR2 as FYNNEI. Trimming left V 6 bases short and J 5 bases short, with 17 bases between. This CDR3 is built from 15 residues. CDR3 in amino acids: CASRGGLMWHQPQHF. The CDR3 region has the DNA TGTGCCAGCAGGGGGGGACTAATGTGGCATCAGCCCCAGCATTTT.

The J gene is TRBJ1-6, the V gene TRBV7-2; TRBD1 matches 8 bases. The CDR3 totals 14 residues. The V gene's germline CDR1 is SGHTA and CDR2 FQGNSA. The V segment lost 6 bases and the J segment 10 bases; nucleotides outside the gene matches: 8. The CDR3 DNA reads TGTGCCAGCAGGGCGACAGGGGTTCGGTCACCCCTCCACTTT. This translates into CASRATGVRSPLHF. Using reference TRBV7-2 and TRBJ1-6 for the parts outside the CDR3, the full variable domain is GAGVSQSPSNKVTEKGKDVELRCDPISGHTALYWYRQSLGQGLEFLIYFQGNSAPDKSGLPSDRFSAERTGGSVSTLTIQRTQQEDSAVYLCASRATGVRSPLHFGNGTRLTVT.

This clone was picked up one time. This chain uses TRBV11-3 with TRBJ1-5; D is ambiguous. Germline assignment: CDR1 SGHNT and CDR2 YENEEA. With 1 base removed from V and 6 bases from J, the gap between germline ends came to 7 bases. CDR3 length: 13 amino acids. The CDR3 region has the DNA TGTGCCAGCAGCTTAGTGTGGGCTCAGCCCCAGCATTTT. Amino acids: CASSLVWAQPQHF.

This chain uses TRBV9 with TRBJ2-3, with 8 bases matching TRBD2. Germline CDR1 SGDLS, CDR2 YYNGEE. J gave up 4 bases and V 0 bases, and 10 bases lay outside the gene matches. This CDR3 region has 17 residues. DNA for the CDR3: TGTGCCAGCAGCGTAGCAGGACTAGCTTTGTCGGCAGATACGCAGTATTTT. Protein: CASSVAGLALSADTQYF.

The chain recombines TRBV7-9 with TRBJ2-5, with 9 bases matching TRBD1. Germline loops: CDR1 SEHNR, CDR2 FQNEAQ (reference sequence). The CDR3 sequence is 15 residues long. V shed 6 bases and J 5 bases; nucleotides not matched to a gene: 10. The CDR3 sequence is CASSSNRGRLETQYF. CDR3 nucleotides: TGTGCCAGCAGTTCGAACAGGGGGCGACTGGAGACCCAGTACTTC.

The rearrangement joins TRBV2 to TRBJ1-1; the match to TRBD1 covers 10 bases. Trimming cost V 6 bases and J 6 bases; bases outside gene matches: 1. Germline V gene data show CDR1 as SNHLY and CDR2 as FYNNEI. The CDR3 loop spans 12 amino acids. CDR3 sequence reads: CASRDRGSEAFF. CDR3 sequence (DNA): TGTGCCAGCAGGGACAGGGGGTCTGAAGCTTTCTTT.

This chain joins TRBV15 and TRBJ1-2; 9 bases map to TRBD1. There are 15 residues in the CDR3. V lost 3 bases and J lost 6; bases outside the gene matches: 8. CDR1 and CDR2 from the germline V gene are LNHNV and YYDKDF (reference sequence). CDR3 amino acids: CATSSLGQGLDGYTF. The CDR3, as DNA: TGTGCCACCAGCAGCCTAGGACAGGGGTTGGATGGCTACACCTTC.

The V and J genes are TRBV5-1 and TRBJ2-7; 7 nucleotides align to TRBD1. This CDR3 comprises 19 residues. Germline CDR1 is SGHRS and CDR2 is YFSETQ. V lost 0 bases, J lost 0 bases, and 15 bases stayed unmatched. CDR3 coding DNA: TGCGCCAGCAGCTTGGAACAGACAGGGCCAACCAGAAGCTCCTACGAGCAGTACGTC. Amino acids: CASSLEQTGPTRSSYEQYV.

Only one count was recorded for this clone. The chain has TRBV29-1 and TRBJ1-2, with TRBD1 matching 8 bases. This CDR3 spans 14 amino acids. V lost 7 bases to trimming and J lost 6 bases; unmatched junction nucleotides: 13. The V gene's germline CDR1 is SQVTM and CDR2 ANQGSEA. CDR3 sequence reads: CSAPVQGVVNGYTF. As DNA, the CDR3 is TGCAGCGCACCTGTACAGGGGGTAGTAAATGGCTACACCTTC.

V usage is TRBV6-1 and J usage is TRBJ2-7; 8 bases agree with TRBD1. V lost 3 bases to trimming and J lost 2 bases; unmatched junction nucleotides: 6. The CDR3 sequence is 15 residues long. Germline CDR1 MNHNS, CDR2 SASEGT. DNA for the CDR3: TGTGCCAGCAGTGAGTTCGACAGGGGACCCTACGAGCAGTACTTC. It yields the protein CASSEFDRGPYEQYF.

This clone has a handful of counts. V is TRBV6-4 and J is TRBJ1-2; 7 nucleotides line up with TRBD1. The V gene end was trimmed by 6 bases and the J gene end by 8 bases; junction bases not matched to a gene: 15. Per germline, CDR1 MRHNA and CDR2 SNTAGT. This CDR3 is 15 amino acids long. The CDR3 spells CASRRDSTMTSGYTF. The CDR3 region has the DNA TGTGCCAGCAGGAGGGACAGTACTATGACTTCGGGCTACACCTTC.